A single TCR beta chain is shown here with its context. Antigen: not known. The cDNA for TCR beta came from 5'RACE template switching with UMIs. TCRdb re-called the 5' RACE reads; one entry per CDR3 protein, DNA not given. Its table records about 460,000 distinct CDR3 sequences. The sample originates from a study of T cells expressing NK-cell markers. Overall study: Sorted CD3+CD56+NKG2C+, CD3+CD56+NKG2C- and CD3+CD56-NKG2C+ T-cell subsets were beta-chain profiled. Study-level points and caveats: In a handful of donors, these clonotypes also led the CD3+CD56-NKG2C+ fraction. Clones of NKG2C+ T cells that had expanded were of unclear HCMV specificity.

This clonotype was obtained from a woman aged 45-65 years in good health. Sequencing was performed on blood T cells: a sorted CD56 or NKG2C T cell subset, CD4+ or CD8+ T cells, or bulk PBMC T cells (not recorded which).

The CDR3: CASSQGMTSGEQYF. The chain combines TRBV11-3 with TRBJ2-7; TCRdb lists TRBD2, though no DNA is available to test this call. Germline V lookup: CDR1 SGHNT, CDR2 YENEEA. This CDR3 contains 14 residues.